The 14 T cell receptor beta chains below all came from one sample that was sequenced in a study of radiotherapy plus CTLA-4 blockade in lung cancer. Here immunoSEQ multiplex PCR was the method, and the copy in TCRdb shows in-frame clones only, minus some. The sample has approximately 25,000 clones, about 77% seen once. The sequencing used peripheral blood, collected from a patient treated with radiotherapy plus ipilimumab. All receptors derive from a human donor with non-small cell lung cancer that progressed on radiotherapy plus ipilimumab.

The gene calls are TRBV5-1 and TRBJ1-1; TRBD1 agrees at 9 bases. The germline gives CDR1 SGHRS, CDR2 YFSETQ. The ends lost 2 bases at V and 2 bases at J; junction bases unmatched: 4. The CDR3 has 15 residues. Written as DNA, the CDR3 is TGCGCCAGCAGCTTCGCGGGACAGGGTAACACTGAAGCTTTCTTT. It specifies CASSFAGQGNTEAFF.

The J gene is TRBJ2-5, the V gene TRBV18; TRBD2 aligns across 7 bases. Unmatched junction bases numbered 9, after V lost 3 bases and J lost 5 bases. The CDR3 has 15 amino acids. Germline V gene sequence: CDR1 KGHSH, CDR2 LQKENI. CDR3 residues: CASSPGSAGDETQYF. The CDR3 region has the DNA TGTGCCAGCTCACCGGGAAGTGCGGGAGACGAGACCCAGTACTTC. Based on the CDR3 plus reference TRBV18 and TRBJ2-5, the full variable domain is NAGVMQNPRHLVRRRGQEARLRCSPMKGHSHVYWYRQLPEEGLKFMVYLQKENIIDESGMPKERFSAEFPKEGPSILRIQQVVRGDSAAYFCASSPGSAGDETQYFGPGTRLLVL.

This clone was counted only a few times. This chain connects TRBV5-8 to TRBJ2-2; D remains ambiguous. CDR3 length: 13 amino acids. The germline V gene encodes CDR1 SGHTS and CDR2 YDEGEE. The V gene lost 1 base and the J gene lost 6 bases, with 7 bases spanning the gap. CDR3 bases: TGTGCCAGCAGCTTGCGGCCTCCCGGGGAGCTGTTTTTT. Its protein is CASSLRPPGELFF.

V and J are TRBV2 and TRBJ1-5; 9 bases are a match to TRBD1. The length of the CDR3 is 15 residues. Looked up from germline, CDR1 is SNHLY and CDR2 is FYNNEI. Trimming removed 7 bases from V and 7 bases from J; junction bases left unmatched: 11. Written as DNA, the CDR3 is TGTGCCAGCAACTTACCGGGACAGGGTAACCAGCCCCAGCATTTT. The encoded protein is CASNLPGQGNQPQHF.

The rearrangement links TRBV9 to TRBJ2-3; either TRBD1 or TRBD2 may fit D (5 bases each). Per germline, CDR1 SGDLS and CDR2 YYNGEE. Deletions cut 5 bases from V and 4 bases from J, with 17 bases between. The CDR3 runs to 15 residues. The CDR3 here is CASSNSGADPDTQYF. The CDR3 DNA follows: TGTGCCAGCAGTAACTCCGGGGCGGACCCAGATACGCAGTATTTT.

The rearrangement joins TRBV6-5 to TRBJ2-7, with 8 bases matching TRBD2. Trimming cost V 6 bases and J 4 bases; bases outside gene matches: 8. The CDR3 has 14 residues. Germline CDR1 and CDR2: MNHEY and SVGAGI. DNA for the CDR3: TGTGCCAGCAGCCGAGCGGGAGTAGGTTACGAGCAGTACTTC. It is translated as CASSRAGVGYEQYF.

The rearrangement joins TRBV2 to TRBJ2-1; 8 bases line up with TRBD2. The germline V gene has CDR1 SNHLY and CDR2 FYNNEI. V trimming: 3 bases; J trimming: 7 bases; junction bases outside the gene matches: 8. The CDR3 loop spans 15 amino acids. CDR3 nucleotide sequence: TGTGCCAGCAGTGAGCGGAGCGGGGGTTGGAATGAGCAGTTCTTC. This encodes CASSERSGGWNEQFF.

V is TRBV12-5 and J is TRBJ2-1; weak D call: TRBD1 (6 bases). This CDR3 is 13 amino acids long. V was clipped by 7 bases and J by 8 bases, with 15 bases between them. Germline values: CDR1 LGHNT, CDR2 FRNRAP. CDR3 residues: CASDASRGDEQFF. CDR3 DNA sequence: TGTGCTAGTGACGCTAGCAGGGGCGATGAGCAGTTCTTC.

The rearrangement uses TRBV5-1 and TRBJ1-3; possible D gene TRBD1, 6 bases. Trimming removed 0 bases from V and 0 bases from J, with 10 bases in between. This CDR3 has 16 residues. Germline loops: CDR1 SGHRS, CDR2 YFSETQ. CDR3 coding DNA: TGCGCCAGCAGCTTGGGGGACACCTTCTCTGGAAACACCATATATTTT. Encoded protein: CASSLGDTFSGNTIYF.

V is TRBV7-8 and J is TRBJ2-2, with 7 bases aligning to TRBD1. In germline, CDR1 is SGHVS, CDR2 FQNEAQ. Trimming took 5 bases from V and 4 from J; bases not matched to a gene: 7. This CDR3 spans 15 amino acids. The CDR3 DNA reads TGTGCCAGCAGCCCAACCTACAGGGGCACCGGGGAGCTGTTTTTT. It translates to CASSPTYRGTGELFF.

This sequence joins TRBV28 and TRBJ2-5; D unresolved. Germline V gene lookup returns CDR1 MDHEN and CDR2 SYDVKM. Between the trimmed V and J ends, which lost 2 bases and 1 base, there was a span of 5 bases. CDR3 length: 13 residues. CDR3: CASSLNSQETQYF. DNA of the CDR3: TGTGCCAGCAGTTTAAACTCCCAAGAGACCCAGTACTTC. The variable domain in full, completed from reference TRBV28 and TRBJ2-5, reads DVKVTQSSRYLVKRTGEKVFLECVQDMDHENMFWYRQDPGLGLRLIYFSYDVKMKEKGDIPEGYSVSREKKERFSLILESASTNQTSMYLCASSLNSQETQYFGPGTRLLVL.

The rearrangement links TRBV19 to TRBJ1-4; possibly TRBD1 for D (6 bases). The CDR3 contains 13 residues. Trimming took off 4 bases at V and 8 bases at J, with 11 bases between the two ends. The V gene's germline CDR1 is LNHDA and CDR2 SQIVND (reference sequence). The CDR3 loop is CASSTTGTEKLFF. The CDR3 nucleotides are TGTGCCAGTAGTACCACAGGGACCGAAAAACTGTTTTTT. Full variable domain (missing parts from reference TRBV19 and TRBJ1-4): DGGITQSPKYLFRKEGQNVTLSCEQNLNHDAMYWYRQDPGQGLRLIYYSQIVNDFQKGDIAEGYSVSREKKESFPLTVTSAQKNPTAFYLCASSTTGTEKLFFGSGTQLSVL.

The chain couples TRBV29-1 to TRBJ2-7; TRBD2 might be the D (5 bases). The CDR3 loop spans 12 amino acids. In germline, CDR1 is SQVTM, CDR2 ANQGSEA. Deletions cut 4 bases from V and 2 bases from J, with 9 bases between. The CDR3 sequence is CSVGSGAYEQYF. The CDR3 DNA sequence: TGCAGCGTTGGCAGCGGAGCCTACGAGCAGTACTTC.

CDR3 protein: CASSLTGETEAFF. CDR3 DNA: TGTGCCAGCAGCTTAACAGGGGAGACTGAAGCTTTCTTT. V gene TRBV11-2 combines with J gene TRBJ1-1; 7 bases match TRBD1. V lost 2 bases, J lost 5 bases, and 2 bases stayed unmatched. In germline, CDR1 is SGHAT, CDR2 FQNNGV. The CDR3 is 13 residues long.